These 18 T cell receptor beta chains share one sample of origin, sequenced in a study of T-cell reconstitution after alpha-beta-depleted transplantation in children. The library targeted TCRbeta and was prepared with unique molecular identifiers. TCRdb redid the calling of the PCR reads with MiXCR, one entry per CDR3 protein. The sample holds fewer than 700,000 distinct CDR3 sequences, roughly 23% seen once. The sample consisted of PBMCs, mostly from graft donor cells, taken 360 days after TCRalphabeta/CD19-depleted stem cell transplant. The source of these receptors is a boy in the first two years of life who had a stem cell transplant for acute myeloid leukemia, so the T cells may come from the graft donor.

V and J are TRBV7-6 and TRBJ2-1; maybe TRBD2 (5 bases). V lost 3 bases, J lost 9 bases, and 12 bases lay in between. Germline V gene sequence: CDR1 SGHVS, CDR2 FNYEAQ. The CDR3 extends over 13 amino acids. The CDR3 protein is CASSLSVGSEQFF. CDR3 in DNA: TGTGCCAGCAGCTTGTCGGTGGGGAGTGAGCAGTTCTTC.

This clonotype has ten or more counts. The gene calls are TRBV28 and TRBJ2-6; no clear D. The V gene lost 6 bases and the J gene lost 2 bases, with 17 bases spanning the gap. The germline V gene has CDR1 MDHEN and CDR2 SYDVKM. The CDR3 contains 17 residues. The CDR3 DNA sequence: TGTGCCAGCAGGATTTCCGAGTGGCTCACTGGGGCCAACGTCCTGACTTTC. This encodes CASRISEWLTGANVLTF.

The rearrangement joins TRBV5-4 to TRBJ2-3, with D unresolved. CDR1 and CDR2 (germline): SGHNT, YYREEE (reference sequence). This CDR3 is 15 amino acids long. The CDR3: CRDGTVGPGLDTQYF. The CDR3 nucleotides are TGTAGAGATGGAACAGTCGGACCCGGGTTGGATACGCAGTATTTT.

The CDR3 protein is CASSQFVGGLYNEQFF. CDR3 nucleotides: TGCGCCAGCAGCCAATTCGTGGGGGGCCTCTACAATGAGCAGTTCTTC. The V call is TRBV4-3, the J call TRBJ2-1; D assignment may be TRBD1 or TRBD2 (6 bases each). Germline V gene lookup returns CDR1 LGHNA and CDR2 YSLEER. This CDR3 region has 16 residues. V was shortened by 2 bases and J by 3 bases, with 14 bases between the two germline ends.

The chain links TRBV6-5 to TRBJ2-1, with TRBD2 matching over 11 bases. Trimming removed 4 bases from V and 4 bases from J; junction bases left unmatched: 9. The CDR3 spans 17 residues. From germline, CDR1 is MNHEY and CDR2 SVGAGI. In nucleotides, the CDR3 is TGTGCCAGCAGTTCCCTTTGGACTAGCGGGTATTACAATGAGCAGTTCTTC. Its translation is CASSSLWTSGYYNEQFF.

As DNA, the CDR3 is TGTGCCATCAGTGAGTCACACCGGACAGGGTTTCTCGACGAGCAGTACTTC. As protein: CAISESHRTGFLDEQYF. The rearrangement links TRBV10-3 to TRBJ2-7; TRBD1 matches at 8 bases. Unmatched junction bases numbered 12, after V lost 0 bases and J lost 5 bases. Germline CDR1 and CDR2: ENHRY and SYGVKD. The CDR3 runs to 17 residues.

The chain recombines TRBV7-6 with TRBJ1-2; a weak D match, TRBD1 (6 bases). CDR3 length: 15 residues. From germline, CDR1 is SGHVS and CDR2 FNYEAQ. Trimming stripped 5 bases from V and 0 bases from J, with 13 bases between. For the CDR3, the DNA is TGTGCCAGCAGCGCCCGCGGGGGGCCTAACTATGGCTACACCTTC. It codes for CASSARGGPNYGYTF.

The chain combines TRBV21-1 with TRBJ2-7. TRBV21-1 is tagged as a pseudogene. This CDR3 spans 11 amino acids. CDR3 coding DNA: TGTGCCAGCAGCAAAGGGAACGAGCAGTACTTC. Its translation is CASSKGNEQYF.

The DNA of the CDR3 is TGCAGTGCTAGAGATAGCGGGGGACAGGGAGTCAATCAGCCCCAGCATTTT. Translation: CSARDSGGQGVNQPQHF. The chain employs TRBV20-1 and TRBJ1-5, with 9 bases that match TRBD1. The J segment lost 3 bases and the V segment lost 0 bases, leaving 9 bases of the junction unmatched. The CDR3 extends over 17 amino acids. CDR1 and CDR2 from the germline V gene are DFQATT and SNEGSKA (reference sequence).

V usage is TRBV11-2 and J usage is TRBJ2-5, with a weak D call TRBD2 (5 bases). This CDR3 is built from 14 residues. Germline V gene sequence: CDR1 SGHAT, CDR2 FQNNGV. The V and J ends lost 1 base and 10 bases respectively, with 16 bases between them. The CDR3 DNA follows: TGTGCCAGCAGCTTAGCCCCCCCCGGGGTAGACCAGTACTTC. It specifies CASSLAPPGVDQYF.

This clonotype was observed a few times. V gene TRBV12-3 or TRBV12-4 combines with J gene TRBJ2-5; TRBD2 agrees at 9 bases. The V gene end was trimmed by 7 bases and the J gene end by 5 bases; junction bases not matched to a gene: 5. CDR3 length: 13 amino acids. CDR3 amino acids: CASKLAGAETQYF. For the CDR3, the DNA is TGTGCCAGCAAATTAGCGGGGGCGGAGACCCAGTACTTC.

This clonotype showed up just a few times. The chain has TRBV20-1 and TRBJ2-5; tentatively, D is TRBD2 (5 bases). This CDR3 region has 13 residues. Germline V gene data show CDR1 as DFQATT and CDR2 as SNEGSKA (reference sequence). V lost 4 bases and J 5 bases, leaving 14 bases between the germline ends. The DNA for the CDR3 is TGCAGTGCTACTCCGACGGGGTGGGAGACCCAGTACTTC. Translation: CSATPTGWETQYF.

This clonotype has a count of ten or more. The V and J genes are TRBV29-1 and TRBJ2-5; 10 nucleotides agree with TRBD1. With 3 bases clipped from V and 7 bases from J, the junction kept 11 bases outside the gene matches. The CDR3 covers 15 residues. Germline-derived CDR1 and CDR2 are SQVTM and ANQGSEA. The CDR3 protein is CSVDPDRGPGGTQYF. The CDR3 DNA is TGCAGCGTTGATCCTGACAGGGGGCCAGGTGGGACCCAGTACTTC.

This clonotype was seen repeatedly, ten times or more. The rearrangement uses TRBV20-1 and TRBJ1-1, with a possible D match to TRBD1 (5 bases). Germline V CDR1 and CDR2: DFQATT, SNEGSKA (reference sequence). The CDR3 totals 19 residues. Trimming removed 1 base at V and 0 bases at J, with 24 bases between. The CDR3 here is CSARVLRGVEVVLNTEAFF. In DNA form, the CDR3 reads TGCAGTGCTAGAGTCCTCCGGGGGGTCGAAGTCGTTTTGAACACTGAAGCTTTCTTT.

This clonotype was picked up many times. V gene TRBV20-1 combines with J gene TRBJ2-1, with 12 bases lining up with TRBD2. V shed 1 base, J shed 7 bases, and the junction held 8 bases outside the gene matches. Germline CDR1 and CDR2: DFQATT and SNEGSKA (reference sequence). This CDR3 is 16 amino acids long. This chain's CDR3 is CSARAVLAGGLNEQFF. The CDR3 coding sequence is TGCAGTGCTAGAGCCGTACTAGCGGGGGGACTAAATGAGCAGTTCTTC.

This clonotype was seen only a few times. The rearrangement uses TRBV12-3 or TRBV12-4 and TRBJ1-1; TRBD1 matches at 10 bases. The J segment lost 11 bases and the V segment lost 1 base, leaving 1 base of the junction unmatched. The CDR3 has 12 amino acids. The DNA for the CDR3 is TGTGCCAGCAGTTTAGGACAGGGGGCCGCTTTCTTT. This gives the protein CASSLGQGAAFF.

This clonotype came up many times. V and J are TRBV12-3 or TRBV12-4 and TRBJ2-7; the match to TRBD1 covers 9 bases. The CDR3 contains 15 residues. Trimming cost V 6 bases and J 5 bases; bases outside gene matches: 11. The CDR3 spells CASSRRRTGVHEQYF. The DNA for the CDR3 is TGTGCCAGCAGCCGACGCCGGACAGGGGTACACGAGCAGTACTTC.

The chain has TRBV12-3 or TRBV12-4 and TRBJ2-7; D is possibly TRBD2 (5 bases). This CDR3 has 16 residues. Deletions cut 4 bases from V and 4 bases from J, with 20 bases between. The CDR3 spells CASSSGRLRVQYEQYF. The DNA for the CDR3 is TGTGCCAGCAGTTCCGGACGGCTGCGGGTCCAGTACGAGCAGTACTTC.